One and the same sample provided the 23 T cell receptor beta chains below, sequenced in a study of blood T cell repertoires in COVID-19. Assay used: immunoSEQ multiplex PCR; TCRdb lists only in-frame clones, some missing. Among about 530,000 clones, roughly 91% were seen once, and the ten largest hold about 8.2%. Input material: peripheral blood. These receptors were taken from a woman aged 45-65 years with COVID-19, enrolled during active disease.

The chain recombines TRBV7-9 with TRBJ2-1, with 10 nucleotides matching TRBD2. The CDR3 consists of 15 residues. With 3 bases clipped from V and 9 bases from J, the junction kept 8 bases outside the gene matches. Germline CDR1 SEHNR, CDR2 FQNEAQ (reference sequence). Here the CDR3 reads CASSLLGTSEGEQFF. CDR3 bases: TGTGCCAGCAGCTTGCTAGGGACTAGCGAGGGTGAGCAGTTCTTC.

In its sample, this clone was seen a few times. The V gene is TRBV2, the J gene TRBJ1-6; 8 bases are shared with TRBD1. The V and J ends lost 7 bases and 7 bases, in that order; junction bases with no gene match: 6. The CDR3 spans 14 residues. Germline CDR1 SNHLY, CDR2 FYNNEI. CDR3 in amino acids: CASTTTGVNSPLHF. CDR3 sequence (DNA): TGTGCCAGCACGACGACAGGGGTAAATTCACCCCTCCACTTT. The variable domain in full, completed from reference TRBV2 and TRBJ1-6, reads EPEVTQTPSHQVTQMGQEVILRCVPISNHLYFYWYRQILGQKVEFLVSFYNNEISEKSEIFDDQFSVERPDGSNFTLKIRSTKLEDSAMYFCASTTTGVNSPLHFGNGTRLTVT.

The genes are TRBV5-1 and TRBJ2-7; D is possibly TRBD2 (5 bases). The CDR3 covers 15 residues. Trimming took off 0 bases at V and 2 bases at J, with 12 bases between the two ends. The germline gives CDR1 SGHRS, CDR2 YFSETQ. The CDR3 sequence is CASSLAGGITYEQYF. Here the CDR3 DNA reads TGCGCCAGCAGCTTGGCCGGAGGTATCACCTACGAGCAGTACTTC.

This chain uses TRBV4-1 with TRBJ1-6; a possible D gene is TRBD1 (5 bases). Per the germline V gene, CDR1 is MGHRA and CDR2 is YSYEKL. V lost 0 bases to trimming and J lost 9 bases, with 12 bases between them. The CDR3 contains 15 residues. The CDR3 sequence is CASSQDKGRGSPLHF. CDR3 DNA sequence: TGCGCCAGCAGCCAAGATAAGGGAAGGGGTTCACCCCTCCACTTT.

This chain connects TRBV5-6 to TRBJ1-2, with TRBD1 as a possible D gene (6 bases). The germline V gene has CDR1 SGHDT and CDR2 YYEEEE. Trimming left V 1 base short and J 2 bases short, with 12 bases between. The CDR3 has 15 residues. CDR3 in amino acids: CASSLYDRINYGYTF. The CDR3 nucleotides are TGTGCCAGCAGCTTGTACGACAGGATAAACTATGGCTACACCTTC.

The chain links TRBV3-1 (or the pseudogene TRBV3-2) to TRBJ1-4; maybe TRBD1 (5 bases). CDR1 and CDR2 from the germline V gene are LGHDT and YNNKEL (reference sequence). Trimming cost V 4 bases and J 10 bases, with 22 bases left between them. The CDR3 is made up of 16 amino acids. In nucleotides, the CDR3 is TGTGCCAGCAGCCCACGGGGGACCCAGGGTGTTGGAAAACTGTTTTTT. Translation: CASSPRGTQGVGKLFF.

The V and J genes are TRBV5-1 and TRBJ1-4, with no clear D. CDR1 and CDR2 (germline): SGHRS, YFSETQ. Trimming took 0 bases from V and 6 from J, leaving 15 bases between them. This CDR3 comprises 16 residues. The CDR3 loop reads CASSLGVIQGDEKLFF. Here the CDR3 DNA reads TGCGCCAGCAGCTTGGGAGTTATTCAAGGAGATGAAAAACTGTTTTTT.

This chain links TRBV11-2 with TRBJ2-7, with D possibly TRBD2 on 5 matching bases. This CDR3 has 15 residues. In germline, CDR1 is SGHAT, CDR2 FQNNGV. V lost 5 bases, J lost 5 bases, and 19 bases lay in between. The CDR3 sequence is CASSALSGGTDEQYF. For the CDR3, the DNA is TGTGCCAGCAGCGCCCTGAGTGGAGGTACGGACGAGCAGTACTTC.

The chain joins TRBV30 to TRBJ1-1; D is unresolved. V was shortened by 1 base and J by 11 bases, with 17 bases between the two germline ends. The CDR3 sequence is 13 residues long. CDR1 GTSNPN and CDR2 SVGIG come from the germline V gene (reference sequence). This CDR3 is CAWSEEAAGGAFF. The CDR3 region has the DNA TGTGCCTGGAGTGAGGAGGCTGCAGGCGGGGCTTTCTTT.

The rearrangement links TRBV27 to TRBJ2-7; possibly TRBD1 for D (6 bases). Trimming stripped 11 bases from V and 5 bases from J, with 22 bases between. Germline loops: CDR1 MNHEY, CDR2 SMNVEV (reference sequence). This CDR3 is 14 amino acids long. The CDR3, as DNA: TGTGCCGCCGGCAGGGGATACCTCCGGGACGAGCAGTACTTC. This gives the protein CAAGRGYLRDEQYF.

V and J are TRBV30 and TRBJ2-2; D may be TRBD1 (6 bases). The V end was cut by 2 bases, the J end by 1 base, with 11 bases between. The CDR3 is 15 residues long. Germline CDR1 is GTSNPN and CDR2 is SVGIG (reference sequence). The CDR3 DNA sequence: TGTGCCTGGAGTCCCTGGGACAAGAACACCGGGGAGCTGTTTTTT. This translates into CAWSPWDKNTGELFF.

The chain is built from TRBV9 and TRBJ2-4; no firm D call. The CDR3 covers 16 residues. The V end lost 3 bases, the J end lost 0 bases, and 13 bases lay between the germline ends. Germline values: CDR1 SGDLS, CDR2 YYNGEE. The CDR3 is CASSADIFLAKNIQYF. CDR3 in DNA: TGTGCCAGCAGCGCCGACATTTTCCTAGCCAAAAACATTCAGTACTTC.

This chain uses TRBV6-5 with TRBJ1-5; 8 positions match TRBD1. Trimming at V came to 6 bases and at J to 2 bases, leaving 6 bases not matched to a gene. This CDR3 spans 15 amino acids. Germline CDR1 reads MNHEY; CDR2 reads SVGAGI. This CDR3 reads CASRAGGGGNQPQHF. CDR3 nucleotide sequence: TGTGCCAGCAGGGCAGGGGGCGGCGGCAATCAGCCCCAGCATTTT.

The V and J genes are TRBV20-1 and TRBJ2-3; D may be TRBD2 (7 bases). The CDR3 runs 14 residues. V was cut by 3 bases and J by 2 bases, with 12 bases left in between. Per the germline V gene, CDR1 is DFQATT and CDR2 is SNEGSKA (reference sequence). The CDR3 here is CSASVGGATDTQYF. The CDR3 DNA is TGCAGTGCTAGTGTGGGGGGGGCCACAGATACGCAGTATTTT.

The chain is built from TRBV3-1 (or the pseudogene TRBV3-2) and TRBJ1-1, with D possibly being TRBD1 (6 bases). The CDR3 has 14 residues. Germline values: CDR1 LGHDT, CDR2 YNNKEL (reference sequence). The V end lost 0 bases, the J end lost 11 bases, and 16 bases lay between the germline ends. The CDR3 DNA follows: TGTGCCAGCAGCCAAGATAGCGGGGGGCGCAGGGCTTTCTTT. Encoded protein: CASSQDSGGRRAFF.

This chain uses TRBV6-5 with TRBJ1-1; unclear D gene. Germline-derived CDR1 and CDR2 are MNHEY and SVGAGI. Trimming cost V 6 bases and J 0 bases, with 5 bases left between them. The CDR3 covers 12 residues. In DNA form, the CDR3 reads TGTGCCAGCAGACAGCTGAACACTGAAGCTTTCTTT. It is translated as CASRQLNTEAFF.

The chain is built from TRBV9 and TRBJ1-2; the D gene is possibly TRBD1 (6 bases). This CDR3 is built from 13 residues. V was cut by 2 bases and J by 8 bases, with 13 bases left in between. Germline assignment: CDR1 SGDLS and CDR2 YYNGEE. CDR3 nucleotide sequence: TGTGCCAGCAGCGTGGCGGGGGCGCAGGGCTACACCTTC. This translates into CASSVAGAQGYTF. Together with reference TRBV9 and TRBJ1-2, the CDR3 gives the full variable domain: DSGVTQTPKHLITATGQRVTLRCSPRSGDLSVYWYQQSLDQGLQFLIQYYNGEERAKGNILERFSAQQFPDLHSELNLSSLELGDSALYFCASSVAGAQGYTFGSGTRLTVV.

In this sample, this clone turned up once. This chain connects TRBV15 to TRBJ2-3, with D perhaps matching TRBD2 (7 bases). This CDR3 is 17 amino acids long. V was cut by 2 bases and J by 1 base, with 16 bases left in between. Per germline, CDR1 LNHNV and CDR2 YYDKDF (reference sequence). The CDR3 reads CATSRSRAGAGTDTQYF. For the CDR3, the DNA is TGTGCCACCAGCAGATCCCGGGCGGGGGCTGGCACAGATACGCAGTATTTT. Based on the CDR3 plus reference TRBV15 and TRBJ2-3, the full variable domain is DAMVIQNPRYQVTQFGKPVTLSCSQTLNHNVMYWYQQKSSQAPKLLFHYYDKDFNNEADTPDNFQSRRPNTSFCFLDIRSPGLGDTAMYLCATSRSRAGAGTDTQYFGPGTRLTVL.

CDR3 protein: CATSDPRLAGDTDTQYF. CDR3 nucleotide sequence: TGTGCCACCAGTGATCCTCGACTAGCGGGAGACACAGATACGCAGTATTTT. J is TRBJ2-3 and V is TRBV24-1; the match to TRBD2 covers 12 bases. V dropped 3 bases and J dropped 2; count of bases not matched to a gene: 5. The CDR3 contains 17 residues. Per the germline V gene, CDR1 is KGHDR and CDR2 is SFDVKD.

The chain links TRBV2 to TRBJ2-3; TRBD2 matches at 10 bases. The length of the CDR3 is 17 residues. In germline, CDR1 is SNHLY, CDR2 FYNNEI. The trim removed 0 bases at V and 6 bases at J, leaving 9 bases unmatched. CDR3 coding DNA: TGTGCCAGCAGTGAAGCGCTCAGCGGGGGGGCAGGGGATACGCAGTATTTT. It encodes CASSEALSGGAGDTQYF.

The genes are TRBV21-1 and TRBJ2-6; TRBD2 is taken as the D call from the table, unchecked against the DNA. TRBV21-1 is a pseudogene segment. This CDR3 is 9 amino acids long. The CDR3 coding sequence is TGTGCCAGCAGCAAAGGGAGCAGTTTC. Protein product: CASSKGSSF.

V is TRBV21-1 and J is TRBJ2-7; the table's D call, TRBD1, has no DNA check behind it. TRBV21-1 is a known pseudogene. The CDR3 has 14 residues. The CDR3 region has the DNA TGTGCCAGCAGCAATAGGACAGGGGGCTACGAGCAGTACTTC. Translating it yields CASSNRTGGYEQYF.

The chain recombines TRBV6-6 with TRBJ1-3, with 10 bases fitting TRBD1. V dropped 6 bases and J dropped 8; count of bases not matched to a gene: 10. Per the germline V gene, CDR1 is MNHNY and CDR2 is SVGAGI (reference sequence). The CDR3 spans 15 residues. The CDR3 nucleotides are TGTGCCAGCAGCTCCCGGGACAGGGGTCGAGACACCATATATTTT. Translation: CASSSRDRGRDTIYF.